The 26 T cell receptor beta chains presented below share a single source sample, sequenced in a study of PD-1 blockade in classical Hodgkin lymphoma. Brentuximab vedotin exposure varied among the patients, all of whom had relapsed after autologous stem cell transplantation. Method: immunoSEQ multiplex PCR; TCRdb's copy keeps in-frame clones and lacks some. The sample includes about 50,000 clones, more than 75% of them seen just once. This specimen consisted of peripheral blood mononuclear cells (PBMCs), obtained before the second cycle of nivolumab. The receptors shown here come from a human donor with classical Hodgkin lymphoma.

This chain connects TRBV6-6 to TRBJ2-5; D gene unclear. Trimming stripped 7 bases from V and 5 bases from J, with 11 bases between. CDR1 MNHNY and CDR2 SVGAGI come from the germline V gene (reference sequence). There are 12 residues in the CDR3. CDR3 sequence: CASTVGLETQYF. The CDR3 nucleotides read TGTGCCAGCACGGTGGGCTTGGAGACCCAGTACTTC.

The chain is built from TRBV5-1 and TRBJ2-3; no reliable D call. Germline loops: CDR1 SGHRS, CDR2 YFSETQ. CDR3 length: 15 amino acids. Trimming took off 0 bases at V and 2 bases at J, with 10 bases between the two ends. The CDR3 here is CASSLDPQFTDTQYF. Written as DNA, the CDR3 is TGCGCCAGCAGCTTGGATCCCCAATTCACAGATACGCAGTATTTT.

This chain links TRBV5-5 with TRBJ2-7; TRBD1 aligns across 8 bases. The J segment lost 4 bases and the V segment lost 3 bases, leaving 3 bases of the junction unmatched. The CDR3 runs 13 residues. The germline V gene has CDR1 SGHKS and CDR2 YYEKEE (reference sequence). As DNA, the CDR3 is TGTGCCAGCAGCTGGTGGACAGGGTACGAGCAGTACTTC. It encodes CASSWWTGYEQYF.

V is TRBV5-1 and J is TRBJ2-5, with TRBD1 matching 8 bases. This CDR3 contains 14 residues. Looked up from germline, CDR1 is SGHRS and CDR2 is YFSETQ. After removal of 3 bases from V and 4 bases from J, the junction contained 5 bases not matched to a gene. The CDR3 region is CASSWGGQGETQYF. In DNA, the CDR3 is TGCGCCAGCAGCTGGGGAGGACAGGGAGAGACCCAGTACTTC. Based on the CDR3 plus reference TRBV5-1 and TRBJ2-5, the full variable domain is KAGVTQTPRYLIKTRGQQVTLSCSPISGHRSVSWYQQTPGQGLQFLFEYFSETQRNKGNFPGRFSGRQFSNSRSEMNVSTLELGDSALYLCASSWGGQGETQYFGPGTRLLVL.

This rearrangement joins TRBV27 to TRBJ2-3, with 10 positions matching TRBD2. The length of the CDR3 is 16 residues. J lost 3 bases, V lost 7 bases, and 10 bases had no gene match. Germline CDR1 reads MNHEY; CDR2 reads SMNVEV (reference sequence). CDR3 nucleotide sequence: TGTGCCAGCATCAAAGCGGGGGGGTCAGGGACAGATACGCAGTATTTT. Protein: CASIKAGGSGTDTQYF.

This clone was counted between two and nine times. This chain joins TRBV5-1 and TRBJ1-1; the match to TRBD1 covers 7 bases. The length of the CDR3 is 13 residues. After removal of 0 bases from V and 4 bases from J, the junction contained 0 bases not matched to a gene. Germline CDR1 is SGHRS and CDR2 is YFSETQ. The CDR3 reads CASSLEGATEAFF. CDR3 nucleotide sequence: TGCGCCAGCAGCTTGGAGGGGGCCACTGAAGCTTTCTTT.

The rearrangement links TRBV28 to TRBJ2-3; D gene uncertain. Germline CDR1 reads MDHEN; CDR2 reads SYDVKM. CDR3 length equals 14 residues. The V gene lost 2 bases and the J gene lost 3 bases, with 9 bases spanning the gap. The CDR3 reads CASSLRELTDTQYF. The CDR3 DNA is TGTGCCAGCAGTTTAAGAGAGTTAACAGATACGCAGTATTTT.

This chain joins TRBV5-4 and TRBJ2-3; TRBD2 matches 12 bases. The V gene's germline CDR1 is SGHNT and CDR2 YYREEE (reference sequence). V lost 2 bases, J lost 0 bases, and 1 base stayed unmatched. The CDR3 spans 16 residues. CDR3 DNA sequence: TGTGCCAGCAGCTTCGGACTAGCGGGGAGCACAGATACGCAGTATTTT. It encodes CASSFGLAGSTDTQYF.

This chain joins TRBV9 and TRBJ2-3, with 7 positions matching TRBD2. Germline CDR1 reads SGDLS; CDR2 reads YYNGEE. The CDR3 extends over 15 amino acids. The V and J ends lost 6 bases and 6 bases, in that order; junction bases with no gene match: 13. The DNA of the CDR3 is TGTGCCAGCAACTCAGGGAGGGGATTGGGGGATACGCAGTATTTT. Its protein is CASNSGRGLGDTQYF. Combining the CDR3 with reference TRBV9 and TRBJ2-3 gives the whole variable domain DSGVTQTPKHLITATGQRVTLRCSPRSGDLSVYWYQQSLDQGLQFLIQYYNGEERAKGNILERFSAQQFPDLHSELNLSSLELGDSALYFCASNSGRGLGDTQYFGPGTRLTVL.

This chain uses TRBV19 with TRBJ2-1; no reliable D call. This CDR3 is built from 16 residues. The germline V gene encodes CDR1 LNHDA and CDR2 SQIVND (reference sequence). Between the trimmed V and J ends, which lost 0 bases and 0 bases, there was a span of 9 bases. CDR3 sequence (DNA): TGTGCCAGTAGTATAGATGCTGACATCTCCTACAATGAGCAGTTCTTC. Its protein product is CASSIDADISYNEQFF.

The rearrangement joins TRBV7-8 to TRBJ2-2, with 7 bases aligning to TRBD2. The CDR3 extends over 16 amino acids. Germline-derived CDR1 and CDR2 are SGHVS and FQNEAQ. Germline trimming cut 7 bases from V and 4 bases from J; bases unmatched to any gene: 12. The CDR3 DNA is TGTGCCAGCACCCCCTCTAGGAGGGAGGGCACCGGGGAGCTGTTTTTT. It translates to CASTPSRREGTGELFF.

CDR3 in DNA: TGTGCCAGCAGTTTGGAGCGGGGAAGGACCCAGTACTTC. This codes for CASSLERGRTQYF. The rearrangement links TRBV28 to TRBJ2-5, with 7 bases that match TRBD2. V shed 3 bases, J shed 7 bases, and the junction held 5 bases outside the gene matches. Germline V lookup: CDR1 MDHEN, CDR2 SYDVKM. CDR3 length: 13 amino acids.

This clone was observed once. The chain has TRBV6-5 and TRBJ2-2, with TRBD1 as a possible D gene (6 bases). The CDR3 extends over 14 amino acids. The V end was cut by 0 bases, the J end by 6 bases, with 8 bases between. Germline V gene data show CDR1 as MNHEY and CDR2 as SVGAGI. The CDR3 sequence: CASSYSGAAGELFF. The CDR3 bases are TGTGCCAGCAGTTACTCGGGGGCCGCCGGGGAGCTGTTTTTT.

The V call is TRBV11-2, the J call TRBJ2-3; TRBD2 is a possible D gene (5 bases). The CDR3 runs 16 residues. Germline CDR1 and CDR2: SGHAT and FQNNGV. Trimming shortened V by 5 bases and J by 2 bases, and 17 bases separated the two germline ends. In nucleotides, the CDR3 is TGTGCCAGCAGCAGGACTTCGCCGTCTTTCACAGATACGCAGTATTTT. Translation: CASSRTSPSFTDTQYF.

The chain employs TRBV18 and TRBJ1-1, with a tentative D call TRBD1 (5 bases). The CDR3 is made up of 12 amino acids. Germline V gene sequence: CDR1 KGHSH, CDR2 LQKENI. The V and J ends lost 3 bases and 7 bases respectively, with 9 bases between them. Here the CDR3 DNA reads TGTGCCAGCTCACCCCTCAGGGATGAAGCTTTCTTT. Translating gives CASSPLRDEAFF.

The V gene is TRBV2, the J gene TRBJ2-5, with 10 bases identical to TRBD1. The CDR3 extends over 13 amino acids. V was clipped by 8 bases and J by 4 bases; unmatched bases: 4. Germline CDR1 is SNHLY and CDR2 is FYNNEI. Written as DNA, the CDR3 is TGTGCCAGCCTGGACAGGGGGGTAGAGACCCAGTACTTC. Protein: CASLDRGVETQYF.

This clone has a single count. This sequence joins TRBV5-1 and TRBJ2-3; the D is unclear. CDR1 and CDR2 (germline): SGHRS, YFSETQ. V was trimmed by 1 base and J by 0 bases, leaving 6 bases between them. This CDR3 region has 14 residues. The CDR3, as DNA: TGCGCCAGCAGCTTGTTCGGAAGCACAGATACGCAGTATTTT. Its protein is CASSLFGSTDTQYF.

This clone has a single count. The chain has TRBV27 and TRBJ1-6; D not certain. The V gene lost 4 bases and the J gene lost 7 bases, with 11 bases spanning the gap. Germline V gene sequence: CDR1 MNHEY, CDR2 SMNVEV (reference sequence). This CDR3 contains 14 residues. CDR3 DNA sequence: TGTGCCAGCAGTTACCAGGATCGGAATTCACCCCTCCACTTT. Translating it yields CASSYQDRNSPLHF.

V usage is TRBV5-1 and J usage is TRBJ1-2, with 7 positions matching TRBD1. This CDR3 has 13 amino acids. J lost 8 bases, V lost 4 bases, and 8 bases had no gene match. Germline lookup yields CDR1 SGHRS and CDR2 YFSETQ. The CDR3 DNA reads as TGCGCCAGCAGCCCGACAGGGATTGGCGGCTACACCTTC. Residues: CASSPTGIGGYTF.

In DNA form, the CDR3 reads TGTGCCAGTAGTCCCTTAGCCATAGATACGCAGTATTTT. It codes for CASSPLAIDTQYF. The V and J genes are TRBV19 and TRBJ2-3, with unresolved D. Trimming shortened V by 5 bases and J by 5 bases, and 11 bases separated the two germline ends. Germline V gives CDR1 LNHDA, CDR2 SQIVND (reference sequence). This CDR3 is built from 13 residues.

This chain connects TRBV12-5 to TRBJ2-3, with TRBD2 identical over 11 bases. This CDR3 contains 14 residues. Germline values: CDR1 LGHNT, CDR2 FRNRAP. The V segment lost 5 bases and the J segment 3 bases; nucleotides outside the gene matches: 1. CDR3 loop: CASGTSGGTDTQYF. The DNA of the CDR3 is TGTGCTAGTGGTACTAGCGGGGGTACAGATACGCAGTATTTT.

The chain is built from TRBV6-5 and TRBJ1-2, with D possibly being TRBD1 (6 bases). The CDR3 contains 15 residues. Trimming shortened V by 8 bases and J by 3 bases, and 19 bases separated the two germline ends. The germline CDR1 and CDR2 sequences are MNHEY and SVGAGI. The CDR3 region has the DNA TGTGCCAGCTCGGGCGCGGGGGCGGGGGACTATGGCTACACCTTC. It codes for CASSGAGAGDYGYTF.

The chain joins TRBV5-1 to TRBJ2-3; 8 bases are a match to TRBD2. The V gene end was trimmed by 0 bases and the J gene end by 7 bases; junction bases not matched to a gene: 7. There are 15 residues in the CDR3. Germline values: CDR1 SGHRS, CDR2 YFSETQ. The DNA for the CDR3 is TGCGCCAGCAGCTTGGAGGGCGGGGGGCACAATACGCAGTATTTT. Amino acid sequence: CASSLEGGGHNTQYF.

The chain is built from TRBV7-8 and TRBJ1-2, with D tentatively TRBD1 (6 bases). The CDR3 length is 15 residues. V was trimmed by 2 bases and J by 4 bases, leaving 14 bases between them. Germline V gene lookup returns CDR1 SGHVS and CDR2 FQNEAQ. The CDR3 region has the DNA TGTGCCAGCAGCTTAATTCGGGACACTAGCTATGGCTACACCTTC. Amino acid sequence: CASSLIRDTSYGYTF.

This clone was found once. This rearrangement joins TRBV6-1 to TRBJ1-2; perhaps TRBD1 as D (5 bases). Trimming took off 5 bases at V and 5 bases at J, with 12 bases between the two ends. The CDR3 loop spans 13 amino acids. Germline V CDR1 and CDR2: MNHNS, SASEGT. This CDR3 is CASSSPGRYGYTF. DNA for the CDR3: TGTGCCAGCAGTTCTCCGGGACGGTATGGCTACACCTTC.

The rearrangement joins TRBV19 to TRBJ1-1, with D possibly TRBD1 on 5 matching bases. Trimming took off 1 base at V and 6 bases at J, with 6 bases between the two ends. Germline CDR1 LNHDA, CDR2 SQIVND (reference sequence). The CDR3 is 12 residues long. The CDR3 DNA follows: TGTGCCAGTAGTATAGGGGGGGCTGAAGCTTTCTTT. This translates into CASSIGGAEAFF.